The rows below give T cell receptor beta chains drawn from one sample of a study of T-cell reconstitution after alpha-beta-depleted transplantation in children. MiXCR, run by TCRdb on the PCR reads, gives a single entry per CDR3 protein. The sample lists around 96,000 distinct CDR3 sequences; about 12% were seen once. The specimen comprised PBMCs from the stem cell graft donor, sampled from the stem cell graft. Receptors originate from a human donor who donated a stem cell graft to a child with inherited bone marrow failure. The CDR3 runs from the conserved cysteine through the conserved F or W. A D gene is named only where the DNA matches it firmly. Some rows have no size entry. The others give once, few or many, or a class for an expanded clone.

size	D	V	J	CDR3	DNA
many	.	TRBV28	TRBJ1-1	CATLGDVGSMNTEAFF	TGTGCCACCCTAGGTGATGTTGGATCTATGAACACTGAAGCTTTCTTT
many	TRBD1	TRBV28	TRBJ2-3	CASSLIPGQGTDTQYF	TGTGCCAGCAGTTTAATACCGGGACAGGGCACAGATACGCAGTATTTT
.	.	TRBV20-1	TRBJ2-1	CSARVGAGVPSYNEQFF	TGCAGTGCTAGAGTGGGGGCAGGGGTTCCCTCCTACAATGAGCAGTTCTTC
many	TRBD2	TRBV15	TRBJ2-1	CATSRGGGGAPEQFF	TGTGCCACCAGCAGAGGGGGCGGGGGGGCCCCTGAGCAGTTCTTC
many	.	TRBV24-1	TRBJ2-7	CATSDRGGEQYF	TGTGCCACCAGTGACAGGGGAGGCGAGCAGTACTTC
many	.	TRBV27	TRBJ1-2	CASSPRDPSNYGYTF	TGTGCCAGCAGTCCCCGGGACCCTTCTAACTATGGCTACACCTTC
many	TRBD2	TRBV12-3/TRBV12-4	TRBJ2-1	CASSTRTSGTPSYNEQFF	TGTGCCAGCAGTACCAGGACTAGCGGGACCCCCTCCTACAATGAGCAGTTCTTC
.	TRBD1	TRBV4-2	TRBJ2-7	CASSQVLGTGGYEQYF	TGTGCCAGCAGCCAAGTTCTCGGGACAGGTGGGTACGAGCAGTACTTC
few	.	TRBV19	TRBJ2-2	CASTARMNTGELFF	TGTGCCAGTACCGCGCGGATGAACACCGGGGAGCTGTTTTTT
many	TRBD1	TRBV25-1	TRBJ2-7	CASSDPGTGGYEQYF	TGTGCCAGCAGTGACCCCGGGACAGGGGGCTACGAGCAGTACTTC
many	.	TRBV29-1	TRBJ2-3	CSGTPLVGTDTQYF	TGCAGCGGAACCCCCTTAGTCGGCACAGATACGCAGTATTTT
many	TRBD1	TRBV5-1	TRBJ1-4	CASSLEGATNEKLFF	TGCGCCAGCAGCTTGGAGGGGGCCACTAATGAAAAACTGTTTTTT
many	TRBD1	TRBV6-1	TRBJ1-2	CASTPGRQGSYGYTF	TGTGCCAGCACCCCTGGGAGACAGGGATCCTATGGCTACACCTTC
many	.	TRBV7-8	TRBJ1-5	CASSANTGGQPQHF	TGTGCCAGCAGCGCGAACACCGGTGGCCAGCCCCAGCATTTT
many	TRBD1	TRBV2	TRBJ1-4	CASSGARGSNEKLFF	TGTGCCAGCAGTGGTGCCAGGGGGAGTAATGAAAAACTGTTTTTT
many	.	TRBV4-3	TRBJ1-2	CASSQVGYGYTF	TGCGCCAGCAGCCAAGTCGGCTATGGCTACACCTTC
many	TRBD1	TRBV24-1	TRBJ2-5	CATSDPGTGQETQYF	TGTGCCACCAGTGATCCTGGGACAGGGCAAGAGACCCAGTACTTC
many	TRBD2	TRBV2	TRBJ2-3	CARGLAGEASTDTQYF	TGTGCTAGGGGACTAGCGGGGGAGGCAAGCACAGATACGCAGTATTTT
many	.	TRBV28	TRBJ1-5	CASSPPAREGQPQHF	TGTGCCAGCAGTCCCCCCGCCAGGGAAGGCCAGCCCCAGCATTTT
many	.	TRBV6-2/TRBV6-3	TRBJ1-6	CASSYPRLDSYNSPLHF	TGTGCCAGCAGTTACCCCAGATTGGACAGTTACAATTCACCCCTCCACTTT
many	.	TRBV15	TRBJ2-7	CATSRATGTYEQYF	TGTGCCACCAGCAGGGCGACAGGCACCTACGAGCAGTACTTC
many	.	TRBV10-3	TRBJ1-4	CAISGTANEKLFF	TGTGCCATCAGTGGGACCGCTAATGAAAAACTGTTTTTT